This T cell receptor (beta chain) appears in the sequencing data of a study of blood T cell repertoires in COVID-19. The wider study: Some COVID-19 samples were acute and others convalescent; all came from the United States, Italy and Spain. The analysed material was cDNA or gDNA that came from T cells, B-cell-depleted T cells, or PBMCs.

The CDR3 totals 13 residues. V lost 10 bases to trimming and J lost 6 bases, with 19 bases between them. Germline loops: CDR1 SNHLY, CDR2 FYNNEI. Per the original data handling: The assay estimated nucleated cells by amplifying reference gene primers. Some clones are missing from TCRdb's copy, which holds only in-frame ones; the method was immunoSEQ multiplex PCR. V, J and clone size derive from that table, while D and trimming were established from the DNA sequence. The table records 4,500 to 5,500 clones, around 79% of them present only once. The TCR sequence derives from a man aged 70 or older with active COVID-19. Sequencing used peripheral blood. The chain joins TRBV2 to TRBJ2-7; D gene unclear. CDR3 nucleotide sequence: TGTGCCACTTCGGCCAGCGTGTCAGCCGAGCAGTACTTC. As protein: CATSASVSAEQYF.